The 16 T cell receptor beta chains listed next were all sequenced from one sample in a study of immune evolution from preneoplasia to lung adenocarcinoma (dated by TCRdb to the early 2020s). Library creation used the immunoSEQ multiplex PCR assay. The source is immuneACCESS, and TCRdb retained only in-frame sequences with V and J called. Part of the clones is not carried over; for the studies checked, unresolved V genes explain less than half of this, and the remainder is unexplained. A total of under 5,000 clones appear in this sample, around 78% of them only once. The ten largest make up around 8.2% of the sample. The specimen was FFPE adjacent normal lung tissue. Receptor source: a donor older than 65 with lung adenocarcinoma.

This chain links TRBV4-2 with TRBJ1-2, with 10 positions matching TRBD1. Germline lookup yields CDR1 LGHNA and CDR2 YNFKEQ. V lost 5 bases, J lost 0 bases, and 9 bases stayed unmatched. This CDR3 contains 17 residues. The CDR3 spells CASSGQGVGFSNYGYTF. The CDR3 nucleotides are TGTGCCAGCAGCGGACAGGGGGTGGGTTTTTCTAACTATGGCTACACCTTC.

Worth noting for this clone: Other DNA sequences within the sample encode an identical CDR3. The chain combines TRBV9 with TRBJ1-1; 7 bases are a match to TRBD1. CDR3 length equals 12 residues. V trimming: 7 bases; J trimming: 8 bases; junction bases outside the gene matches: 8. Germline V lookup: CDR1 SGDLS, CDR2 YYNGEE. This chain's CDR3 is CASSPGGMEAFF. The CDR3 bases are TGTGCCAGCTCCCCAGGGGGTATGGAAGCTTTCTTT.

V gene TRBV30 combines with J gene TRBJ2-3; 12 bases align to TRBD2. This CDR3 contains 17 residues. Germline CDR1 and CDR2: GTSNPN and SVGIG (reference sequence). The junction had 9 bases not matched to a gene; V was cut back by 5 bases and J by 0 bases. CDR3 DNA sequence: TGTGCCTGGCTTCCAGCCGGGACTAGCGGGAGCACAGATACGCAGTATTTT. Its translation: CAWLPAGTSGSTDTQYF. Using reference TRBV30 and TRBJ2-3 for the parts outside the CDR3, the full variable domain is SQTIHQWPATLVQPVGSPLSLECTVEGTSNPNLYWYRQAAGRGLQLLFYSVGIGQISSEVPQNLSASRPQDRQFILSSKKLLLSDSGFYLCAWLPAGTSGSTDTQYFGPGTRLTVL.

This chain connects TRBV2 to TRBJ2-1; 7 nucleotides agree with TRBD2. This CDR3 is built from 14 residues. Germline CDR1 reads SNHLY; CDR2 reads FYNNEI. Losses at the gene ends were 11 bases for V and 0 bases for J; bases not matched to a gene: 7. CDR3 sequence: CARLRDYSYNEQFF. As DNA, the CDR3 is TGTGCCCGCCTCCGGGACTACTCCTACAATGAGCAGTTCTTC. The whole variable domain, filled in from reference TRBV2 and TRBJ2-1, reads EPEVTQTPSHQVTQMGQEVILRCVPISNHLYFYWYRQILGQKVEFLVSFYNNEISEKSEIFDDQFSVERPDGSNFTLKIRSTKLEDSAMYFCARLRDYSYNEQFFGPGTRLTVL.

The chain is built from TRBV6-5 and TRBJ2-7; D is perhaps TRBD1 (6 bases). The ends were cut back, 4 bases at V and 6 bases at J, with 13 bases in the middle. The CDR3 sequence is 13 residues long. CDR1 and CDR2 (germline): MNHEY, SVGAGI. CDR3 loop: CASSSTPGVEQYF. For the CDR3, the DNA is TGTGCCAGCAGTTCAACACCAGGGGTCGAGCAGTACTTC.

This clone occurred a few times. The V gene is TRBV5-1, the J gene TRBJ2-4; TRBD2 matches at 11 bases. Germline CDR1 is SGHRS and CDR2 is YFSETQ. The CDR3 length is 19 residues. V was clipped by 4 bases and J by 0 bases; unmatched bases: 12. In DNA, the CDR3 is TGCGCCAGCAGCGAGAATCCGGGACTAGCGGCCGAAGCCAAAAACATTCAGTACTTC. It specifies CASSENPGLAAEAKNIQYF.

V and J are TRBV11-2 and TRBJ2-2; D unclear. In germline, CDR1 is SGHAT, CDR2 FQNNGV. V was trimmed by 2 bases and J by 6 bases, leaving 7 bases between them. The CDR3 spans 13 residues. Here the CDR3 reads CASSLPGAGELFF. CDR3 DNA sequence: TGTGCCAGCAGCTTACCAGGAGCCGGGGAGCTGTTTTTT. Based on the CDR3 plus reference TRBV11-2 and TRBJ2-2, the full variable domain is EAGVAQSPRYKIIEKRQSVAFWCNPISGHATLYWYQQILGQGPKLLIQFQNNGVVDDSQLPKDRFSAERLKGVDSTLKIQPAKLEDSAVYLCASSLPGAGELFFGEGSRLTVL.

This sequence joins TRBV7-6 and TRBJ2-5; possibly TRBD2 for D (6 bases). With 2 bases removed from V and 4 bases from J, the gap between germline ends came to 14 bases. This CDR3 has 15 residues. CDR1 and CDR2 from the germline V gene are SGHVS and FNYEAQ. Here the CDR3 DNA reads TGTGCCAGCAGCTTACGGGGAAGGAGGGTAGAGACCCAGTACTTC. Translation gives CASSLRGRRVETQYF. Full variable domain (rest looked up from reference TRBV7-6 and TRBJ2-5): GAGVSQSPRYKVTKRGQDVALRCDPISGHVSLYWYRQALGQGPEFLTYFNYEAQQDKSGLPNDRFSAERPEGSISTLTIQRTEQRDSAMYRCASSLRGRRVETQYFGPGTRLLVL.

CDR3 sequence (DNA): TGTGCCAGCAGTCTTAGCGGGGCGACTGAAGCTTTCTTT. Translation: CASSLSGATEAFF. The chain links TRBV11-2 to TRBJ1-1; tentatively, D is TRBD1 (5 bases). CDR1 and CDR2 from the germline V gene are SGHAT and FQNNGV. The CDR3 is 13 amino acids. The V end was cut by 6 bases, the J end by 5 bases, with 13 bases between.

V is TRBV12-5 and J is TRBJ2-1; D is unresolved. CDR1 is LGHNT and CDR2 is FRNRAP in the germline V gene. Trimming took off 1 base at V and 12 bases at J, with 7 bases between the two ends. CDR3 length: 11 amino acids. In nucleotides, the CDR3 is TGTGCTAGTGGTTTGGAAATCTTGCAGTTCTTC. Its protein is CASGLEILQFF. Variable domain in full (rest from reference TRBV12-5 and TRBJ2-1): DARVTQTPRHKVTEMGQEVTMRCQPILGHNTVFWYRQTMMQGLELLAYFRNRAPLDDSGMPKDRFSAEMPDATLATLKIQPSEPRDSAVYFCASGLEILQFFGPGTRLTVL.

This rearrangement joins TRBV5-1 to TRBJ1-1; possibly TRBD1 for D (6 bases). Germline assignment: CDR1 SGHRS and CDR2 YFSETQ. There are 15 residues in the CDR3. The V gene lost 4 bases and the J gene lost 1 base, with 14 bases spanning the gap. The CDR3 region is CASSPYRAGNTEAFF. CDR3 in DNA: TGCGCCAGCAGCCCCTACAGGGCCGGGAACACTGAAGCTTTCTTT.

The rearrangement joins TRBV5-6 to TRBJ2-4, with D possibly being TRBD2 (6 bases). This CDR3 is 12 amino acids long. CDR1 SGHDT and CDR2 YYEEEE come from the germline V gene. Trimming removed 1 base from V and 8 bases from J, with 7 bases in between. The CDR3 here is CASSLPGDIQYF. The CDR3 nucleotides are TGTGCCAGCAGCTTGCCGGGGGACATTCAGTACTTC.

The chain combines TRBV10-3 with TRBJ2-7; possible D gene TRBD2, 5 bases. The CDR3 contains 14 residues. V gave up 8 bases and J gave up 3 bases, with 17 bases separating them. CDR1 is ENHRY and CDR2 is SYGVKD in the germline V gene. CDR3 amino acids: CAIQDSPDFYEQYF. The CDR3 coding sequence is TGTGCCATCCAGGACTCGCCAGACTTCTACGAGCAGTACTTC.

The chain links TRBV19 to TRBJ2-3; D may be TRBD1 (6 bases). Germline V CDR1 and CDR2: LNHDA, SQIVND (reference sequence). This CDR3 is built from 19 residues. Between the trimmed V and J ends, which lost 7 bases and 2 bases, there was a span of 28 bases. CDR3 in amino acids: CASMELLAGRQENTDTQYF. CDR3 nucleotide sequence: TGTGCCAGTATGGAGCTTCTTGCTGGTAGACAGGAAAACACAGATACGCAGTATTTT.

The chain recombines TRBV5-1 with TRBJ1-4; no reliable D call. The CDR3 sequence is 14 residues long. The germline V and J ends were trimmed by 2 bases and 2 bases, with 7 bases remaining between them. Germline CDR1 is SGHRS and CDR2 is YFSETQ. This chain's CDR3 is CASSFGDTNEKLFF. Written as DNA, the CDR3 is TGCGCCAGCAGCTTCGGGGATACTAATGAAAAACTGTTTTTT. The variable domain in full, with the rest retrieved from reference TRBV5-1 and TRBJ1-4, is KAGVTQTPRYLIKTRGQQVTLSCSPISGHRSVSWYQQTPGQGLQFLFEYFSETQRNKGNFPGRFSGRQFSNSRSEMNVSTLELGDSALYLCASSFGDTNEKLFFGSGTQLSVL.

This clone was found once. The V and J genes are TRBV21-1 and TRBJ2-3; the table assigns TRBD2, which was not confirmed against the DNA. TRBV21-1 is labeled a pseudogene. This CDR3 spans 16 amino acids. In DNA, the CDR3 is TGTGCCAGCATAGGGAAGCGGGAGGGATCTGAAGATACGCAGTATTTT. Residues: CASIGKREGSEDTQYF.